This TCR beta chain is from a study of T-cell reconstitution after alpha-beta-depleted transplantation in children. General study findings and limits: Alpha-beta T cells present about two months after transplant were reported to originate from several hundred expanded graft clones. Most T-cell counts and diversity one year after the transplant came from T cells that were newly produced. The study traced high day-60 TCRbeta diversity in some patients to surviving recipient T cells and thymic progenitors.

As it was prepared, the TCRbeta library received unique molecular identifiers. From the PCR reads, TCRdb called clonotypes with MiXCR, one entry per CDR3 protein. The data show about 300,000 distinct CDR3 sequences, 7.5% to 9% seen once. Details on this clonotype: Antigen: not known.

Germline CDR1 reads SGHVS; CDR2 reads FNYEAQ. V was pared by 4 bases and J by 4 bases, with 17 bases between. CDR3 length: 15 amino acids. This clonotype was sampled from a female patient between 2 and 15 years old who had a stem cell transplant for Fanconi anemia, so the T cells may come from the graft donor. V and J are TRBV7-6 and TRBJ2-7, with no clear D. Sequenced material: peripheral blood, taken 360 days after TCRalphabeta/CD19-depleted stem cell transplant. CDR3 region: CASSSIVGLAYEQYF. The CDR3 DNA sequence: TGTGCCAGCAGCTCCATTGTAGGTCTTGCGTACGAGCAGTACTTC.